The source of this T cell receptor beta chain is a study of blood T cell repertoires in COVID-19. Original methodology: Reference gene primer amplification yielded estimated nucleated cell counts. The method was immunoSEQ multiplex PCR; TCRdb's version includes in-frame clones alone and lacks a portion of them. Clone size and V and J calls were adopted from that table, with D and trimming inferred from the DNA. Among approximately 55,000 clones listed, 90% were seen once. Sequencing was carried out using peripheral blood. The sequence was obtained from a man aged 40-49 years with acute or convalescent COVID-19.

The CDR3 DNA sequence: TGTGCCAGCAGCCAGGGAAACGGGGAGACCCAGTACTTC. It encodes CASSQGNGETQYF. The chain combines TRBV6-5 with TRBJ2-5; the D gene is possibly TRBD1 (5 bases). With 6 bases removed from V and 5 bases from J, the gap between germline ends came to 13 bases. CDR1 and CDR2 from the germline V gene are MNHEY and SVGAGI. The CDR3 is made up of 13 amino acids.